The 14 T cell receptor beta chains below were found in one sample sequenced in a study of regulatory T cells in long-lasting Graves disease. The time point is: newly diagnosed GD, antithyroid drugs for less than 3 months. The TCR library used RNA extracted from PBMCs. Arm-PCR of CDR3 regions and iRepertoire HTBI primers were the basis on which TCR beta libraries were built. MiXCR, applied by TCRdb to the multiplex PCR reads, yields one record per CDR3 protein. This table has roughly 320,000 distinct CDR3 sequences, over 15% appearing once. This sample also belongs to another study, concerning T cells in Graves' hyperthyroidism and ophthalmopathy.

The material sequenced was peripheral blood mononuclear cells (PBMCs), taken at new diagnosis, from a patient treated with antithyroid drugs. All receptors come from a man aged 35-49 years with Graves disease.

This clonotype showed up just a few times. The V and J genes are TRBV6-2 or TRBV6-3 and TRBJ2-3; weak D call: TRBD2 (5 bases). Germline-derived CDR1 and CDR2 are MNHEY and SVGEGT. The CDR3 length is 17 residues. V was cut by 6 bases and J by 4 bases, with 23 bases left in between. CDR3 in amino acids: CASSAGVYRFGPDTQYF. CDR3 coding DNA: TGTGCCAGCAGCGCCGGGGTATATCGATTTGGGCCAGATACGCAGTATTTT.

This clonotype showed up just once. One junction end disagrees with the germline gene, perhaps due to a read error. The chain recombines TRBV20-1 with TRBJ2-2, with 7 bases lining up with TRBD2. This CDR3 contains 14 residues. From germline, CDR1 is DFQATT and CDR2 SNEGSKA (reference sequence). The CDR3 spells CSVRRLAVSGELFF. Written as DNA, the CDR3 is TGCAGTGTTAGACGCCTAGCGGTGTCCGGGGAGCTGTTTTTT.

This clonotype was counted ten times or more. This CDR3 reads CASTLILGGSRSGNTIYF. The CDR3 nucleotides are TGTGCCAGCACCCTGATATTAGGGGGCTCGCGCTCTGGAAACACCATATATTTT. The V gene is TRBV28, the J gene TRBJ1-3; 7 nucleotides agree with TRBD1. This CDR3 has 18 residues. J lost 0 bases, V lost 7 bases, and 15 bases had no gene match. Germline loops: CDR1 MDHEN, CDR2 SYDVKM.

A word on this clonotype: A far larger clone is one base from this, pointing to a likely read error. The chain is built from TRBV11-3 and TRBJ2-1, with D uncertain. V lost 1 base and J 10 bases, leaving 11 bases between the germline ends. Germline CDR1 reads SGHNT; CDR2 reads YENEEA. The CDR3 length is 13 residues. The CDR3 protein is CASSLGSSYEQFF. The CDR3 coding sequence is TGTGCCAGCAGCTTAGGCAGCTCCTACGAGCAGTTCTTC.

This clonotype was picked up many times. The chain employs TRBV20-1 and TRBJ2-2, with no clear D. CDR1 is DFQATT and CDR2 is SNEGSKA in the germline V gene (reference sequence). The CDR3 is 15 amino acids. V gave up 0 bases and J gave up 4 bases, with 12 bases separating them. CDR3 residues: CSARESGRLTGELFF. In nucleotides, the CDR3 is TGCAGTGCTAGAGAGTCAGGTCGGCTCACCGGGGAGCTGTTTTTT.

This clonotype was seen only a few times. The J gene is TRBJ1-3, the V gene TRBV4-2; D not certain. CDR3 length: 13 residues. Per germline, CDR1 LGHNA and CDR2 YNFKEQ. The V and J ends lost 0 bases and 5 bases respectively, with 5 bases between them. The DNA for the CDR3 is TGTGCCAGCAGCCAAGAGCAGCGAAACACCATATATTTT. Amino acid sequence: CASSQEQRNTIYF.

The chain has TRBV28 and TRBJ1-3; D uncertain. Germline V CDR1 and CDR2: MDHEN, SYDVKM. Trimming left V 5 bases short and J 1 base short, with 18 bases between. The CDR3 consists of 17 residues. CDR3 in amino acids: CASSPNPDWESGNTIYF. CDR3 bases: TGTGCCAGCAGTCCAAACCCGGACTGGGAGTCTGGAAACACCATATATTTT.

This clonotype was counted ten times or more. In DNA form, the CDR3 reads TGTGCCAGCAGCGTAGGGCAGATGACTCCCGAGCAGTACTTC. It yields the protein CASSVGQMTPEQYF. This rearrangement joins TRBV9 to TRBJ2-7; D uncertain. V shed 0 bases and J shed 6 bases, with 13 bases lying between them. The CDR3 runs to 14 residues. Germline loops: CDR1 SGDLS, CDR2 YYNGEE. Filled out from reference TRBV9 and TRBJ2-7, the complete variable domain reads DSGVTQTPKHLITATGQRVTLRCSPRSGDLSVYWYQQSLDQGLQFLIQYYNGEERAKGNILERFSAQQFPDLHSELNLSSLELGDSALYFCASSVGQMTPEQYFGPGTRLTVT.

This clonotype has a count of ten or more. The chain uses TRBV28 and TRBJ2-5, with D tentatively TRBD1 (5 bases). Germline CDR1 and CDR2: MDHEN and SYDVKM. The CDR3 has 12 residues. With 7 bases removed from V and 5 bases from J, the gap between germline ends came to 11 bases. CDR3: CASTTPGETQYF. The CDR3 coding sequence is TGTGCCAGCACCACCCCAGGGGAGACCCAGTACTTC.

There are a few counts of this clonotype. The chain links TRBV12-5 to TRBJ2-6; D gene uncertain. Germline V gives CDR1 LGHNT, CDR2 FRNRAP. V was shortened by 0 bases and J by 2 bases, with 8 bases between the two germline ends. The CDR3 has 16 amino acids. This CDR3 reads CASGLVSGAGANVLTF. CDR3 bases: TGTGCTAGTGGTTTGGTATCTGGGGCTGGGGCCAACGTCCTGACTTTC.

This clonotype was seen many times. The J gene is TRBJ2-1, the V gene TRBV3-1; 11 bases align to TRBD2. V gave up 4 bases and J gave up 10 bases; unmatched junction bases: 12. This CDR3 spans 16 amino acids. Germline values: CDR1 LGHDT, CDR2 YNNKEL (reference sequence). The CDR3: CASSPGLAGGFGEQFF. CDR3 nucleotide sequence: TGTGCCAGCAGCCCGGGGCTAGCGGGGGGTTTTGGGGAGCAGTTCTTC.

This clonotype came up many times. This rearrangement joins TRBV5-1 to TRBJ2-7; D is possibly TRBD1 (5 bases). Germline V gene sequence: CDR1 SGHRS, CDR2 YFSETQ. Deletions cut 7 bases from V and 1 base from J, with 12 bases between. This CDR3 is built from 13 residues. The CDR3 is CASSPGNSYEQYF. Here the CDR3 DNA reads TGCGCCAGCTCACCAGGGAATTCCTACGAGCAGTACTTC.

This clonotype has at least ten counts. The genes are TRBV5-1 and TRBJ2-3, with 8 bases matching TRBD1. The junction had 6 bases not matched to a gene; V was cut back by 4 bases and J by 2 bases. CDR1 is SGHRS and CDR2 is YFSETQ in the germline V gene. CDR3 length equals 15 residues. The chain's CDR3 is CASSVTGAHTDTQYF. CDR3 DNA sequence: TGCGCCAGCAGCGTGACAGGGGCACACACAGATACGCAGTATTTT.

This clonotype was seen repeatedly, ten times or more. This sequence joins TRBV2 and TRBJ2-7; unclear D gene. Trimming cost V 4 bases and J 2 bases, with 6 bases left between them. Germline assignment: CDR1 SNHLY and CDR2 FYNNEI. The CDR3 is 12 residues long. CDR3 protein: CASSGQAYEQYF. In DNA, the CDR3 is TGTGCCAGCAGTGGTCAGGCCTACGAGCAGTACTTC.